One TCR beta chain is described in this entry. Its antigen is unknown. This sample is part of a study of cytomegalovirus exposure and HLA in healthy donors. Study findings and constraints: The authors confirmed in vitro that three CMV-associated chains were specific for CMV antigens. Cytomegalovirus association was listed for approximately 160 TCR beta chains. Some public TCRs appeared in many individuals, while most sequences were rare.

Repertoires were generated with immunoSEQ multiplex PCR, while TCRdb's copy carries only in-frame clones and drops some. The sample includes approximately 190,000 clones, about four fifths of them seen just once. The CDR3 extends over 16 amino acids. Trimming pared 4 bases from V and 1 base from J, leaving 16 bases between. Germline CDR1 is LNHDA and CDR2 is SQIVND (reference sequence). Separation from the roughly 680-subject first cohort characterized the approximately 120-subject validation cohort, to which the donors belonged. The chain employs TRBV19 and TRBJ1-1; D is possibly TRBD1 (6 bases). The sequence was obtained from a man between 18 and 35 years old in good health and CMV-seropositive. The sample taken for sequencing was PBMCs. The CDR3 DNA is TGTGCCAGTAGTAATCGTTTGGGACATACGAACACTGAAGCTTTCTTT. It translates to CASSNRLGHTNTEAFF.